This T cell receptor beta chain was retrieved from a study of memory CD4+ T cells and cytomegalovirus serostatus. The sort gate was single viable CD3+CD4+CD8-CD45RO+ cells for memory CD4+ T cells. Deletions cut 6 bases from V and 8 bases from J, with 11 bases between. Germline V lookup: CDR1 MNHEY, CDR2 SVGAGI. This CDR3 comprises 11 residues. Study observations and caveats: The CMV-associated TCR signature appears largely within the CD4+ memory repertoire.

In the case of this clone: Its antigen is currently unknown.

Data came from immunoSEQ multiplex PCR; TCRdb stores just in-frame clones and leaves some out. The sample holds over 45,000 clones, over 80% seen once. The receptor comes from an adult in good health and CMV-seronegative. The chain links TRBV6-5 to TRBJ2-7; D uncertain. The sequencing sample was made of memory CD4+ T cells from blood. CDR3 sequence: CASSSKFKQYF. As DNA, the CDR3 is TGTGCCAGCAGCTCGAAATTCAAGCAGTACTTC.